The 6 T cell receptor beta chains below were found in one sample sequenced in a study of blood T cell repertoires in COVID-19. Clones were read by immunoSEQ multiplex PCR, and TCRdb kept only the in-frame ones, dropping some. The sample yields 100,000 to 150,000 clones, more than 70% seen once. The sample comprised peripheral blood. The receptors derive from a human donor in a cohort sampled during active COVID-19.

The J gene is TRBJ2-5, the V gene TRBV5-5, with a weak D call TRBD2 (5 bases). From germline, CDR1 is SGHKS and CDR2 YYEKEE (reference sequence). V shed 0 bases and J shed 4 bases, with 13 bases lying between them. The CDR3 loop spans 15 amino acids. The CDR3 region has the DNA TGTGCCAGCAGCTTGGACCCGGACTGGGGAGAGACCCAGTACTTC. Protein sequence: CASSLDPDWGETQYF.

This clone has more than one count but fewer than ten. The V and J genes are TRBV27 and TRBJ2-1; D possibly corresponds to TRBD2 (6 bases). Per the germline V gene, CDR1 is MNHEY and CDR2 is SMNVEV (reference sequence). The CDR3 is 14 amino acids. V was clipped by 3 bases and J by 10 bases, with 16 bases between them. CDR3 loop: CASSFAELAWEQFF. The CDR3 DNA reads as TGTGCCAGCAGTTTCGCGGAGCTAGCGTGGGAGCAGTTCTTC.

This clone occurred a few times. Written as DNA, the CDR3 is TGTGCTTCACGCGGGGATTATGGCTACACCTTC. It translates to CASRGDYGYTF. This chain joins TRBV11-2 and TRBJ1-2; D not certain. The CDR3 extends over 11 amino acids. CDR1 is SGHAT, CDR2 FQNNGV, per germline.

This clone was detected only once. V is TRBV28 and J is TRBJ2-1, with 8 bases fitting TRBD1. Germline assignment: CDR1 MDHEN and CDR2 SYDVKM. Losses at the gene ends were 5 bases for V and 10 bases for J; bases not matched to a gene: 16. The CDR3 loop spans 16 amino acids. The CDR3 sequence is CASSPPGQAHRGEQFF. The CDR3 nucleotides are TGTGCCAGCAGTCCGCCGGGACAGGCCCATAGGGGGGAGCAGTTCTTC. The whole variable domain, filled in from reference TRBV28 and TRBJ2-1, reads DVKVTQSSRYLVKRTGEKVFLECVQDMDHENMFWYRQDPGLGLRLIYFSYDVKMKEKGDIPEGYSVSREKKERFSLILESASTNQTSMYLCASSPPGQAHRGEQFFGPGTRLTVL.

The rearrangement links TRBV6-5 to TRBJ2-1; 11 bases match TRBD2. Per germline, CDR1 MNHEY and CDR2 SVGAGI. V lost 0 bases, J lost 9 bases, and 4 bases stayed unmatched. There are 15 residues in the CDR3. The CDR3 region has the DNA TGTGCCAGCAGTTACTCTAGCGGGAGGGCCGGTGAGCAGTTCTTC. This gives the protein CASSYSSGRAGEQFF.

The rearrangement joins TRBV7-8 to TRBJ1-4; TRBD1 matches at 9 bases. The CDR3 loop spans 16 amino acids. Germline V CDR1 and CDR2: SGHVS, FQNEAQ. V trimming: 5 bases; J trimming: 8 bases; junction bases outside the gene matches: 12. CDR3 bases: TGTGCCAGCAGCACTAGCCCGGGACAGGGTGGGGAAAAACTGTTTTTT. Amino acid sequence: CASSTSPGQGGEKLFF. Looking up the rest from reference TRBV7-8 and TRBJ1-4 gives the full variable domain: GAGVSQSPRYKVAKRGQDVALRCDPISGHVSLFWYQQALGQGPEFLTYFQNEAQLDKSGLPSDRFFAERPEGSVSTLKIQRTQQEDSAVYLCASSTSPGQGGEKLFFGSGTQLSVL.